This T cell receptor (beta chain) was recovered during a study of blood T cell repertoires in COVID-19. Study information: The United States, Italy and Spain were the sources of the acute and convalescent COVID-19 samples. PBMCs, B-cell-depleted T cells, or T cells provided the cDNA or gDNA that made up the material.

Source study methods: Researchers report that nucleated cell counts were estimated from reference gene primer amplification. Libraries were prepared by immunoSEQ multiplex PCR; TCRdb keeps only in-frame clonotypes and omits some of them. That table is the source of V, J and clone size, and D and trimming were worked out from the DNA. In the table there are more than 300,000 clones, 89% of which are singletons. V was trimmed by 3 bases and J by 5 bases, leaving 16 bases between them. Germline loops: CDR1 KGHSH, CDR2 LQKENI. The CDR3 sequence is 15 residues long. The specimen was peripheral blood. The V call is TRBV18, the J call TRBJ1-1; D possibly corresponds to TRBD1 (6 bases). The TCR comes from a man younger than 35 who had recovered from COVID-19. The CDR3 loop is CASSPRQVVRTEAFF. In nucleotides, the CDR3 is TGTGCCAGCTCACCGAGACAGGTGGTAAGGACTGAAGCTTTCTTT.